A selection of T cell receptor beta chains follows, all from one sample in a study of cytomegalovirus exposure and HLA in healthy donors. Data came from immunoSEQ multiplex PCR; TCRdb stores just in-frame clones and leaves some out. The sample lists about 120,000 clones, approximately 75% seen once, with around 2% in the top ten. Sequenced: PBMCs. These receptors came from a man aged 40-55 years in good health and CMV-seronegative. The CDR3 runs from the conserved cysteine through the conserved F or W. D genes are given only for firm matches. Size tells how often a clone was seen (once, few, many) or the class of an expanded clone, and some rows leave it out.

.	TRBD1	TRBV30	TRBJ1-5	TGTGCCTGGAGTGCGACAGGGGGGTTTAGAGGCAATCAGCCCCAGCATTTT	CAWSATGGFRGNQPQHF
.	TRBD1	TRBV7-6	TRBJ1-3	TGTGCCAGCAGCAAACAGTCCCCCAGGGGGATCGGTGGAAACACCATATATTTT	CASSKQSPRGIGGNTIYF
.	TRBD1	TRBV7-2	TRBJ2-1	TGTGCCAGCAGCTTATGGCAGCGACAGGGCGATGAGCAGTTCTTC	CASSLWQRQGDEQFF
.	TRBD1	TRBV30	TRBJ1-2	TGTGCCTCCGAGGGACAGGGATTCTATGGCTACACCTTC	CASEGQGFYGYTF
.	.	TRBV27	TRBJ1-5	TGTGCCAGCAGTTTAACGGGGTATCAGCCCCAGCATTTT	CASSLTGYQPQHF
.	.	TRBV5-6	TRBJ2-1	TGTGCCAGCAATACGGGGGGCCTCAATTATGAGCAGTTCTTC	CASNTGGLNYEQFF
.	.	TRBV7-2	TRBJ1-2	TGTGCCAGCAGCCCCGGAGGGGCCCCCTATGGCTACACCTTC	CASSPGGAPYGYTF
once	TRBD1	TRBV6-5	TRBJ2-7	TGTGCCAGCAGATGGTCCCAGGGGGTCTACGAGCAGTACTTC	CASRWSQGVYEQYF
.	TRBD1	TRBV28	TRBJ2-3	TGTGCCAGCAGTTCCGGACAGGGCCGCACAGATACGCAGTATTTT	CASSSGQGRTDTQYF
.	.	TRBV6-5	TRBJ1-1	TGTGCCAGCACCCTTACAGGAAGCATTGAAGCTTTCTTT	CASTLTGSIEAFF
.	TRBD2	TRBV7-6	TRBJ2-1	TGTGCCAGCAGCAAAGAACTAGCGGGTCCGGGATTTCCCTACAATGAGCAGTTCTTC	CASSKELAGPGFPYNEQFF
.	.	TRBV2	TRBJ1-5	TGTGCCAGCAGTGGTGGGGAAGGGGAACAGCCCCAGCATTTT	CASSGGEGEQPQHF
.	TRBD1	TRBV27	TRBJ1-1	TGTGCCAGCAGGGTGGGACAGACCGCTGAAGCTTTCTTT	CASRVGQTAEAFF
.	.	TRBV9	TRBJ2-6	TGTGCCAGCAGCGCCCTAGGGCCGGGGTCTGGGGCCAACGTCCTGACTTTC	CASSALGPGSGANVLTF
.	.	TRBV6-5	TRBJ1-6	TGTGCCAGCAGTTTGGGGGGTAGCTCACCCCTCCACTTT	CASSLGGSSPLHF
.	.	TRBV30	TRBJ2-1	TGTGCCTATCTCGCAGTAGAAAGGGGTGGAACGCAGTTCTTC	CAYLAVERGGTQFF
.	TRBD2	TRBV19	TRBJ2-1	TGTGCCAGTATCTGCGGGACTAGTGAATGCAATGAGCAGTTCTTC	CASICGTSECNEQFF
.	.	TRBV19	TRBJ2-1	TGTGCCAGTAGTATTGGTGTTTCTTGGAGCGATGAGCAGTTCTTC	CASSIGVSWSDEQFF
.	TRBD1	TRBV7-9	TRBJ1-1	TGTGCCACCGTGGACAGGGGGAACACTGAAGCTTTCTTT	CATVDRGNTEAFF
.	TRBD2	TRBV6-5	TRBJ2-1	TGTGCCAGCGGGGCTAGCGGGGGGCACAATGAGCAGTTCTTC	CASGASGGHNEQFF
few	.	TRBV27	TRBJ1-1	TGTGCCAGCAGTTTATCGAGGAACACTGAAGCTTTCTTT	CASSLSRNTEAFF
.	TRBD1	TRBV27	TRBJ2-7	TGTGCCAGCAGTCTGAGGACAGGGCCGAGCTCCTACGAACAGTACTTC	CASSLRTGPSSYEQYF
.	TRBD1	TRBV28	TRBJ1-3	TGTGCCAGCAACAGGGGGACTGGAAACACCATATATTTT	CASNRGTGNTIYF
once	TRBD1	TRBV19	TRBJ2-2	TGTGCCAGTTACGACAGGGGGCGAACCGGGGAGCTGTTTTTT	CASYDRGRTGELFF
once	.	TRBV18	TRBJ1-5	TGTGCCAGCTCCCACAGGGAAAGTCAGCCCCAGCATTTT	CASSHRESQPQHF
.	TRBD2	TRBV2	TRBJ2-1	TGTGCCAGCAGACTAGCGGGAGGGTCCCACAATGAGCAGTTCTTC	CASRLAGGSHNEQFF
.	.	TRBV4-3	TRBJ1-1	TGCGCCAGCAGCCAAGATCAGGCCGGGGACACTGAAGCTTTCTTT	CASSQDQAGDTEAFF
.	.	TRBV4-3	TRBJ2-3	TGCGCCAGCAGCAAAAAAGGGTCGGGACAATACCCAGATACGCAGTATTTT	CASSKKGSGQYPDTQYF
once	TRBD1	TRBV4-3	TRBJ2-4	TGCGCCAGCAGCCCGACGGGACAGGACAGTCAGTACTTC	CASSPTGQDSQYF
.	TRBD1	TRBV7-8	TRBJ2-3	TGTGCCAGCAGCCCCCTCCATGGGACAGGGACCGATACGCAGTATTTT	CASSPLHGTGTDTQYF
.	TRBD1	TRBV9	TRBJ2-7	TGTGCCAGCAGCGCAGGGACAGCCTACGAGCAGTACTTC	CASSAGTAYEQYF
few	TRBD1	TRBV2	TRBJ1-1	TGTGCCGTACACAGGGGGCGCGAGGACACTGAAGCTTTCTTT	CAVHRGREDTEAFF
.	TRBD1	TRBV6-5	TRBJ1-2	TGTGCCAGCAGTCGGGACAGGGGTGGCTACACCTTC	CASSRDRGGYTF
.	.	TRBV21-1	TRBJ1-1	TGTGCCAGCAGCATACGTCAGGAGGCGCGGGACACTGAAGCTTTCTTT	CASSIRQEARDTEAFF
.	TRBD2	TRBV7-9	TRBJ2-7	TGTGCCAGCAGCTTAGCCGGGAGGGCTAGCGAGCAGTACTTC	CASSLAGRASEQYF
once	.	TRBV30	TRBJ1-1	TGTGCCTGGAGTGTAGGGGGACCGGCTGAAGCTTTCTTT	CAWSVGGPAEAFF
few	TRBD1	TRBV29-1	TRBJ2-3	TGCAGCGTTGATTCGGGACAGGGCCCAGATACGCAGTATTTT	CSVDSGQGPDTQYF
.	.	TRBV5-8	TRBJ1-2	TGTGCCAGCAGCCCGGGGGGGGTGCCTCCCTATGGCTACACCTTC	CASSPGGVPPYGYTF
.	.	TRBV7-9	TRBJ2-2	TGTGCCAGCAGCTGGGGACTGAACACCGGGGAGCTGTTTTTT	CASSWGLNTGELFF
.	TRBD2	TRBV5-1	TRBJ2-3	TGCGCCAGCAGCTTGCGGGGGGTCTTGGGAGATACGCAGTATTTT	CASSLRGVLGDTQYF